Here is one TCR beta chain with its context. This clone was counted only a few times. Its cognate antigen has yet to be identified. No per-base quality is available; no much larger clone lies one base away. TCRbeta CDR3 regions were amplified from genomic DNA using the immunoSEQ Assay, a bias-controlled multiplex PCR. The original methods were these. The number of nucleated cells in each sample was estimated from the amplification of reference gene primers within the assay. To quantify the absolute abundance of each unique TCRbeta CDR3 rearrangement, sequence reads were collapsed and filtered. For each sample, productive Simpson clonality was calculated by taking the square root of Simpson's diversity index across productive rearrangements. TCRdb's version of the immuneACCESS table is confined to in-frame rearrangements and falls short of the full clone set. An unresolved V gene accounts for under half of the shortfall where checked; the remainder is of unknown origin. That table supplies the V and J calls and clone size; D and trimming were determined from the DNA. The sample table contains approximately 71,000 clones; only one count was recorded for 79% of them. Approximately 26% of the sample belongs to the ten largest clones.

These data belong to a study of blood T cell repertoires in COVID-19 (dated by TCRdb to the early 2020s). Regarding the complete study: Samples from collaborators originated in the United States, Italy and Spain and spanned both the acute and convalescent phases of COVID-19. Samples were obtained from the ongoing ImmuneRACE study (first 160 participants) and from approximately 1,200 subjects provided by 6 global collaborators. The material from the prospective study consisted of cDNA or gDNA derived from T cells, B-cell-depleted T cells, or PBMCs. The dataset comprised deeply sampled blood TCRbeta repertoires from subjects exposed to, actively infected with, or recovered from COVID-19. HLA class I and class II types, where available, came from metadata supplied by the sample provider rather than from assay-based typing. A freely available public database, intended as a resource for researchers studying the immune response to SARS-CoV-2, is where the repertoires were released. A de-identified subject ID, COVID-19 status, age in years and sex were almost always included in the sample metadata. Broader findings and caveats from the paper: How much clinical and demographic metadata was included differed by source and by participant, and the metadata was provided uncurated.

The collaborating institutions used their own protocols to collect whole blood in K2EDTA tubes. For TCRbeta analysis, collaborator samples were shipped as frozen whole blood, as isolated PBMCs, or as DNA extracted from either sample type. Reading the germline V gene (reference sequence) gives CDR1 LNHDA and CDR2 SQIVND. The CDR3 starts with the cysteine, ends with the phenylalanine, and has 14 residues. Of the read, only the CDR3 DNA is kept; its 42 bases are in frame from base 1. The V and J ends are trimmed by 1 base and 4 bases, leaving 7 bases between them. Sequenced: peripheral blood. Recombination connected TRBV19 to TRBJ1-4, with an unclear D gene assignment. The clonotype originates from a man aged 60-69 years with active or convalescent COVID-19. Read as DNA, the sequence is TGTGCCAGTAGTATAGCCAGGAATAATGAAAAACTGTTTTTT. The resulting protein is CASSIARNNEKLFF.